This T cell receptor (beta chain) was profiled in a study of shared clonotypes between healthy human individuals (dated by TCRdb to the early 2020s). Describing the broader study: The cohort comprised a couple of women and a few men aged 18 to 49 years. For each donor, three plates each were used for CD4 naive and CD4 memory, two plates were used for CD8 naive, and one plate was used for CD8 memory. To estimate repertoire size and how much clonotype sharing occurs between individuals, the study deeply sequenced the blood TCR repertoires of several healthy adults. Libraries were prepared and TCR repertoires were sequenced by different laboratories using diverse techniques, in order to increase sequencing depth and limit assay-specific biases. Leukapheresis yielded between about 0.9 and 9 billion PBMCs per donor. Study-level results and caveats: The small number of donors limited the genetic and exposure-history diversity represented. Only blood was sampled, and tissue TCR repertoires likely differ from those in blood. Pairwise subsampling led to the expectation that sequencing depth would affect the degree of clonotype sharing among donors. Sharing across several donors was observed for about 5% of naive CD4, over 3% of naive CD8, about 2.3% of memory CD4, and around 0.4% of memory CD8 clonotypes. Estimated clonotype richness was generally larger for naive than for memory subsets. Incomplete sequencing was indicated by rarefaction of sorted-subset datasets, despite the large sequencing depth. Clonotypes shared by all four sorted-subset donors showed higher generation probabilities than non-shared clonotypes.

As to this clone: Its target antigen remains unknown. Per-base quality was not reported, and no clone a single base away is much larger than it.

Healthy HIV-negative adults with no recently reported acute infections or vaccinations were included as donors. Every donor was a Caucasian adult residing in Nashville, Tennessee, USA. Magnetic negative selection was used to enrich CD4+ T cells, after which naive cells were positively selected on CD45RA and the negative fraction became the memory subset. Blood was collected by leukapheresis, and PBMCs were isolated by Ficoll-Histopaque density gradient centrifugation and then cryopreserved in liquid nitrogen vapor phase. Analytical flow cytometry was used to check the purity and quantity of every magnetically sorted T cell population. Genomic DNA was isolated from every sorted fraction and measured by UV absorbance on a Nanodrop 2000c. CDR1 and CDR2 were assigned from the germline V gene as MDHEN and SYDVKM. From its cysteine to its phenylalanine, the CDR3 spans 15 amino acids. Only the CDR3 part of the read is kept: 45 bases, read in frame from the first base. The V end loses 7 bases and the J end loses 2 bases, and a stretch of 18 bases separates them.

Using the deep immunoSEQ assay, TCR CDR3 regions were amplified from genomic DNA by multiplex PCR. For each cell subset, the extracted genomic DNA was distributed evenly across all wells of several immunoSEQ 96-well plates, and each plate served as one replicate. Each replicate PCR for sorted subsets received 150 to 250 ng genomic DNA, equal to roughly 29,000 T cell genomes. The purified libraries were quantified using a Qubit 3.0 fluorometer, sized with a Bioanalyzer 2100, and then quantified again using the KAPA Library Quantification kit. Each immunoSEQ 96-well plate was sequenced on its own single-read 150-cycle Illumina NextSeq 550 flow cell. The authors processed their data as follows. Because the immunoSEQ output included only junctional sequences and no quality scores, the filtering could not be the same as the filtering used for full-length reads. Sequences were annotated with PyIR, a Python wrapper for IgBLAST v1.9, using IMGT germline references to assign V/J genes and CDR3. Reads were removed for weak V/J assignments (E-value above 1e-6), missing CDR3, stop codons, out-of-frame junctions, or ambiguous translated residues. V3J clonotypes were defined by identical inferred V gene, J gene, and CDR3 amino acid sequence. Percentage overlap between repertoires was calculated by dividing the number of shared unique clonotypes by the size of the smaller repertoire. Three approaches were used to assess repertoire richness: RTK rarefaction, the Chao1 estimator, and Recon v2.1 estimates of unobserved clonotypes. Generation probabilities were computed with OLGA for all TCRbeta clonotypes obtained by the gDNA method from a few donors. What TCRdb holds here is the immuneACCESS table cut down to in-frame rearrangements. Part of the clones is not present; checked against another copy, under half of the missing clones reflect an unresolved V gene, and the others are unexplained. The V and J calls and clone size are taken from that table; D and trimming were inferred from the DNA. This sample comprises about 2.4 million clones, approximately 92% of them detected only once. The ten largest clones take up 0.14% of the sample.

The sample comprised naive CD4+ T cells sorted from blood. This specimen's cell subset or site label, per the study, means: CD45RA+ positively selected. This receptor was obtained from a man aged 18-30 years in good health. The sequence links TRBV28 to TRBJ2-7, with the D gene call left open. The nucleotide sequence reads TGTGCCAGCACCAGAAAGGTGGGCGGAGCCTACGAGCAGTACTTC. This translates into CASTRKVGGAYEQYF.